The clone carrying this TCR beta chain was detected only a few times. Its antigen is currently unknown. This specimen comes from a study of blood T cells in healthy people across ages. Using a J-beta primer mix together with a sample-barcoded 5' primer, a second PCR was run for roughly 6 to 11 cycles. Every cDNA molecule bore a tag from a template-switch adaptor containing 12 random nucleotides. MiXCR, run by TCRdb on the 5' RACE reads, gives a single entry per CDR3 protein. The data show hundreds of thousands of distinct CDR3 sequences, with about 62% seen just once and 20% to 25% held by the top ten. Germline V CDR1 and CDR2: SGHKS, YYEKEE (reference sequence). After removal of 4 bases from V and 0 bases from J, the junction contained 7 bases not matched to a gene. The length of the CDR3 is 15 residues. Study results and limitations: With donor CMV status unknown, expanded clonotype changes were possibly confounded.

Specimen: blood. The receptor's source is a man between 25 and 39 years old in good health. The chain employs TRBV5-5 and TRBJ2-7; 7 nucleotides align to TRBD1. The CDR3 coding sequence is TGTGCCAGCAGCGACCGGGACAGAAACTCCTACGAGCAGTACTTC. Protein: CASSDRDRNSYEQYF.